This TCR beta chain was retrieved from a study of blood T cells in healthy people across ages (dated by TCRdb to between 2015 and 2016). Some background on the complete study: In model experiments, template switching captured roughly one uniquely barcoded TCR beta cDNA molecule for every two T cells. The study measured age-related changes in TCR beta repertoire diversity using deep sequencing normalized with unique cDNA molecular identifiers. Four age groups were formed from the donors: young (average around 15 years), middle-aged (less than 40), aged (approximately 60) and long-lived (about 75). To avoid experimental bias, donors of different ages were distributed randomly across sequencing lanes. Two additional independent replicas of 1 million unique cDNA reads from the same blood draw were analyzed for two donors (one aged 18 to 29 and one aged 80 or older).

Regarding this clonotype: This clone's antigen is unknown. Qualities for individual bases were not recorded, and no much larger clone is one base off.

The 35 to 40 donors, aged 6 to 90 years, were systemically healthy Caucasian individuals from Russia. Around 10 milliliters of peripheral blood were drawn from each donor into EDTA-treated Vacutainer tubes. Ficoll-Paque density-gradient centrifugation was used to isolate PBMCs, with at least 6.5 million per sample. Trizol reagent was used to extract total RNA from the PBMCs, yielding at least 5.5 micrograms per sample. For every donor, an aliquot of PBMCs went through flow cytometry to measure the percentages of naive CD45RAhigh/CD27high T cells. Library prep was done by 5' RACE. The sequencer listed for this sample is Illumina HiSeq 2500. A second PCR of about 7 to 12 cycles was run with a J-beta primer mix and a sample-barcoded 5' primer. Each TCR beta cDNA molecule received a unique molecular identifier from a template-switch 5' adaptor carrying 12 random nucleotides. Each sample yielded at least 2.5 million CDR3-containing paired-end reads. First-strand cDNA synthesis was performed from all RNA using the Mint cDNA synthesis kit, with priming by a TRBC-specific oligonucleotide. Following uracil-DNA glycosylase treatment, a first 18-cycle PCR with universal primers M1SS and BC2_uni_R was performed on all cDNA. The paper's processing steps were these. For normalization, 1 million high-quality reads were randomly selected from each sample, with every read carrying a distinct molecular identifier. Instead of being binned into consensus sequences, reads with shared molecular identifiers were discarded. MiTCR, with a Q25 quality threshold and the strictest error-elimination algorithm, was used for CDR3 identification, clonotype clustering and error correction. A nonparametric unseen species model using Euler transformation provided a lower-bound estimate of total TCR beta diversity. TCRdb took the public reads, trimmed them with fastp at Q25, ran MiXCR for clone calling and kept in-frame beta chains. Each record represents a unique CDR3 protein, reported with the most common genes and DNA among its rows. These V and J calls rely on TCRdb rather than the paper's analysis. The sample table records about 1.1 million distinct CDR3 sequences; 35% to 40% of these occur just once. Of the sample, around 13% falls within the top ten clones.

As encoded in the germline V gene (reference sequence), CDR1 is MNHNY while CDR2 is SVGAGI. The junction shows trimming of 2 bases on V and 7 bases on J, plus 12 bases between the germline ends. The CDR3 numbers 14 residues from cysteine through phenylalanine. The sequence is cut down to CDR3 DNA, 42 bases in frame from base 1. The study at large found these results: Estimates of total diversity based on one million sequenced T cells were considered lower bounds and underestimates. The long-lived group showed more naive CD4+ T cells, fewer expanded clones and increased TCR diversity than the aged group, suggesting age selection. As age increased, observed TCR beta diversity per million T cells dropped in a roughly linear way, and a significant reduction was already evident by age 40. Observed TCR beta diversity correlated strongly with the percentage of naive T cells measured by flow cytometry. The CMV infection status of donors was not known, potentially confounding age-related changes in expanded clonotypes. Because profiling used bulk unsorted PBMCs, naive and antigen-experienced compartments could not be compared conclusively.

The sample was blood. The chain was built from TRBV6-6 and TRBJ1-5; the D gene is not confidently resolved. The sequence came from a man between 18 and 29 years old in good health. The sequenced DNA is TGTGCCAGCAGTTACATGGGGAACCGGCAGCCCCAGCATTTT. It specifies CASSYMGNRQPQHF.